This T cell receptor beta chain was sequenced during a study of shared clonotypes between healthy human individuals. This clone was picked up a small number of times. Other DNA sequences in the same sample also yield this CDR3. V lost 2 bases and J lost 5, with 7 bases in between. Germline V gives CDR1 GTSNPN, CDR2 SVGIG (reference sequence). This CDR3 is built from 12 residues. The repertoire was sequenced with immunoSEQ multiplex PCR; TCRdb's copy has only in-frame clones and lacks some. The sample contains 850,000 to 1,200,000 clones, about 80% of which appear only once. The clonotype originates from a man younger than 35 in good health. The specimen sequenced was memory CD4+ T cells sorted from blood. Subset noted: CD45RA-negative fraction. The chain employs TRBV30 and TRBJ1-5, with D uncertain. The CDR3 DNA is TGTGCCTGGAGTACGGGAGATCAGCCCCAGCATTTT. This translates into CAWSTGDQPQHF.